These T cell receptor beta chains were read from a single sample in a study of blood T cell repertoires in COVID-19. Using immunoSEQ multiplex PCR, the repertoire was profiled, and TCRdb retains in-frame clones only, with some absent. The repertoire includes about 240,000 clones, about 80% of them detected once, and roughly 1.9% sits in the top ten. The sequencing input was peripheral blood. Receptors were obtained from a man aged 25-45 years who had recovered from COVID-19. Each CDR3 is given with its conserved first and last residue. The D gene is left open where the match is weak. The size entry is marked missing in some rows and otherwise reads once, few, many or a size class.

clone_size j_call d_call v_call cdr3_aa cdr3_nt
NA TRBJ2-6 NA TRBV4-2 CASSQGYSGANVLTF TGTGCCAGCAGCCAAGGCTACTCTGGGGCCAACGTCCTGACTTTC
NA TRBJ1-5 NA TRBV18 CASSPGGDQPQHF TGTGCCAGCTCACCGGGCGGGGATCAGCCCCAGCATTTT
NA TRBJ2-2 NA TRBV5-8 CASSLARGATGELFF TGTGCCAGCAGCTTGGCGCGTGGGGCCACCGGGGAGCTGTTTTTT
NA TRBJ2-3 TRBD2 TRBV5-1 CASSLGFSGGAEDTQYF TGCGCCAGCAGCTTGGGTTTTAGCGGGGGGGCCGAAGATACGCAGTATTTT
once TRBJ1-6 TRBD1 TRBV10-3 CAISALFPGTGIINSYNSPLHF TGTGCCATCAGTGCCCTCTTCCCCGGGACAGGGATTATTAACTCCTATAATTCACCCCTCCACTTT
NA TRBJ1-3 NA TRBV5-4 CASSRDLASGNTIYF TGTGCCAGCAGCCGGGATCTGGCCTCTGGAAACACCATATATTTT
NA TRBJ1-5 NA TRBV5-1 CASSLGYSNQPQHF TGCGCCAGCAGCCTAGGATATAGCAATCAGCCCCAGCATTTT
NA TRBJ1-1 TRBD1 TRBV5-4 CASSQQGADTEAFF TGTGCCAGCAGCCAGCAGGGGGCTGATACTGAAGCTTTCTTT
NA TRBJ2-2 NA TRBV10-3 CAIRGTGNTGELFF TGTGCCATCAGGGGAACAGGGAACACCGGGGAGCTGTTTTTT
NA TRBJ1-6 NA TRBV2 CASGAMKYNSPLHF TGTGCCAGCGGGGCCATGAAATATAATTCACCCCTCCACTTT
NA TRBJ1-1 TRBD1 TRBV19 CATDQLGTVAFF TGTGCCACCGACCAATTAGGGACAGTAGCTTTCTTT
NA TRBJ2-7 NA TRBV3-1/TRBV3-2 CASSQVRSVQYF TGTGCCAGCAGCCAAGTGAGGAGCGTGCAGTACTTC
few TRBJ2-5 NA TRBV12-3/TRBV12-4 CASSVRGETQYF TGTGCCAGCAGTGTTCGCGGAGAGACCCAGTACTTC
once TRBJ2-4 NA TRBV6-2/TRBV6-3 CASSFNQNIQYF TGTGCCAGCAGCTTCAATCAAAACATTCAGTACTTC
many TRBJ2-2 TRBD1 TRBV7-9 CASSLGQHNTGELFF TGTGCCAGCAGCTTGGGACAGCATAACACCGGGGAGCTGTTTTTT
NA TRBJ2-3 NA TRBV5-4 CASSLASGTTDTQYF TGTGCCAGCAGCTTAGCGAGCGGGACAACAGATACGCAGTATTTT